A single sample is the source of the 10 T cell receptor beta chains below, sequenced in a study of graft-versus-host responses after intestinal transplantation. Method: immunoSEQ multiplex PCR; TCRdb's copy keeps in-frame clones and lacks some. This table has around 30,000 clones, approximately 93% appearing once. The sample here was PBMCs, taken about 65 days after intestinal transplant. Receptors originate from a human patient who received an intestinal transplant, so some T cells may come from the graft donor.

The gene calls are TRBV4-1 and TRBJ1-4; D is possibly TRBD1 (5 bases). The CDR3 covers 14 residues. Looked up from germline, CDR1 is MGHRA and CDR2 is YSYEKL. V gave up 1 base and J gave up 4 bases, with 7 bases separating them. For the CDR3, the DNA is TGCGCCAGCAGCCAAGCAGGGCGTAATGAAAAACTGTTTTTT. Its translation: CASSQAGRNEKLFF.

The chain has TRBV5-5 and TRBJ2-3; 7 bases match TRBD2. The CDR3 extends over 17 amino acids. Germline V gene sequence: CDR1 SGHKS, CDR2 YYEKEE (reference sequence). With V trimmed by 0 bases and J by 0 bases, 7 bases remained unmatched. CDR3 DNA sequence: TGTGCCAGCAGCTTGGCCCCACTAGCGATTAGCACAGATACGCAGTATTTT. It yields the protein CASSLAPLAISTDTQYF.

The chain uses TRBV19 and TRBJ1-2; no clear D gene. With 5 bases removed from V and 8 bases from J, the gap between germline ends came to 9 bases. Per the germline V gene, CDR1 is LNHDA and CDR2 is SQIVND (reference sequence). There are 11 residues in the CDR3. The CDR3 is CASSVSIGYTF. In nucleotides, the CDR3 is TGTGCCAGTAGTGTCTCGATCGGCTACACCTTC.

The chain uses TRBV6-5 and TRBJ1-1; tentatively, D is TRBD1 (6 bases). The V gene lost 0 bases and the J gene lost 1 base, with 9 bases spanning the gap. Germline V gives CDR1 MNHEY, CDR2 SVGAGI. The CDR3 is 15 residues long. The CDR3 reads CASSYSSGANTEAFF. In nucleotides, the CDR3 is TGTGCCAGCAGTTACTCTTCAGGGGCGAACACTGAAGCTTTCTTT.

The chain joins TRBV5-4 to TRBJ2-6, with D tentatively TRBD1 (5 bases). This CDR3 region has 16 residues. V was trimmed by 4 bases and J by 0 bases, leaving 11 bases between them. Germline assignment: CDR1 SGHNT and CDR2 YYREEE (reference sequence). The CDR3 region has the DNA TGTGCCAGCAGCAATAACAGGCCCTCTGGGGCCAACGTCCTGACTTTC. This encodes CASSNNRPSGANVLTF.

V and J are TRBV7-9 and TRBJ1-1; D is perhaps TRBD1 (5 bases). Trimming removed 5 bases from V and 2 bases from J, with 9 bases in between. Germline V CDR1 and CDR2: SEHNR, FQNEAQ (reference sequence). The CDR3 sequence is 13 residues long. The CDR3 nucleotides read TGTGCCAGCAGCCCGGGGCTAAACACTGAAGCTTTCTTT. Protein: CASSPGLNTEAFF.

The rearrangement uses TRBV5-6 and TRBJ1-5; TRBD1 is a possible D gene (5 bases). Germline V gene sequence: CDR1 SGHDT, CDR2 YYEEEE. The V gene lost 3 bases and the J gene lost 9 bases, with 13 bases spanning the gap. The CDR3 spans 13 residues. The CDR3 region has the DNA TGTGCCAGCAGCTGGGGGGACTCATGGCCCCAGCATTTT. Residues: CASSWGDSWPQHF.

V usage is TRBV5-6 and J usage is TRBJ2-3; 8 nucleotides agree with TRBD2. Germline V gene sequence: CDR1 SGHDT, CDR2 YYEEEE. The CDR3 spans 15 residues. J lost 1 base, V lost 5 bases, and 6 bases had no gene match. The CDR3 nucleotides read TGTGCCAGCAGAGGGGCGGGGGGAGGCACAGATACGCAGTATTTT. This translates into CASRGAGGGTDTQYF.

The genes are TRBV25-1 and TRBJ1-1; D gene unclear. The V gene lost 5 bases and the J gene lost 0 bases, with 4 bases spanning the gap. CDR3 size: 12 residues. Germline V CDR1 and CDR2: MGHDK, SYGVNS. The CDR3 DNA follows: TGTGCCAGCAGTTTGATGAACACTGAAGCTTTCTTT. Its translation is CASSLMNTEAFF.

DNA for the CDR3: TGTGCCAGCAGTCCCCTAGACAGGGGGTTTGCGAATGAGCAGTTCTTC. This codes for CASSPLDRGFANEQFF. V gene TRBV27 combines with J gene TRBJ2-1; 9 bases fit TRBD1. Germline CDR1 is MNHEY and CDR2 is SMNVEV (reference sequence). V lost 5 bases, J lost 7 bases, and 12 bases stayed unmatched. The CDR3 covers 16 residues.